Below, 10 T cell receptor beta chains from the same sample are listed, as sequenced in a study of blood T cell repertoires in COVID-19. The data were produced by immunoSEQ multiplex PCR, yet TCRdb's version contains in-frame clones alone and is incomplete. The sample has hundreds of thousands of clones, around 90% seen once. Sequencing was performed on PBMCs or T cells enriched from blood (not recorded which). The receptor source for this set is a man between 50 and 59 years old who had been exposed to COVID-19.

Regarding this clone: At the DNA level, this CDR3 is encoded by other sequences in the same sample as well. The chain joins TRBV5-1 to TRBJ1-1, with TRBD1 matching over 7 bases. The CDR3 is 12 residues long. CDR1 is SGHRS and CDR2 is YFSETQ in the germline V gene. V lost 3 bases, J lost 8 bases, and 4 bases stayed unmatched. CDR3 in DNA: TGCGCCAGCAGCTATCAGGGGGGCGAAGCTTTCTTT. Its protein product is CASSYQGGEAFF.

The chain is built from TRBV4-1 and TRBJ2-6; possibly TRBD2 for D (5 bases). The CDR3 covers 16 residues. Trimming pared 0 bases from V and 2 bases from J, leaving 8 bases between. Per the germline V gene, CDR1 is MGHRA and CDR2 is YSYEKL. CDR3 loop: CASSQDQAAGANVLTF. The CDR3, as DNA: TGCGCCAGCAGCCAAGATCAAGCGGCTGGGGCCAACGTCCTGACTTTC.

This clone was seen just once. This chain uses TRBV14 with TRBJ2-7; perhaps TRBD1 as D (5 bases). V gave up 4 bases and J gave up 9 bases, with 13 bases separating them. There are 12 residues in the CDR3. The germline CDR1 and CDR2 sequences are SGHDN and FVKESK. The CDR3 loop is CASSLGQGPQYF. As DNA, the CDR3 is TGTGCCAGCAGCCTCGGCCAGGGCCCGCAGTACTTC.

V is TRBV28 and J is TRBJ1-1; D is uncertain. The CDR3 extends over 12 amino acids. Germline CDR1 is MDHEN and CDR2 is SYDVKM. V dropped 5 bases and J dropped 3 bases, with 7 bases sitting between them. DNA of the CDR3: TGTGCCAGCAGTACGAGGTACACTGAAGCTTTCTTT. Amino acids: CASSTRYTEAFF.

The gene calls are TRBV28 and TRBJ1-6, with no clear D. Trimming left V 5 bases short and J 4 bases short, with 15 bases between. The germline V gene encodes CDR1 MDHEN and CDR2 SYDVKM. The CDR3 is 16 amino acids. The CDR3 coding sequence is TGTGCCAGCAGTGACAAGATAGTGGCGTATAATTCACCCCTCCACTTT. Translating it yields CASSDKIVAYNSPLHF.

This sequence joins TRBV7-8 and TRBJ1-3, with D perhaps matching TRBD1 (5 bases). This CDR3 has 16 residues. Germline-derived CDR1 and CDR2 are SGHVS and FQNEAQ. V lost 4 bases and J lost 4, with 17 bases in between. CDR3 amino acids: CASSSEFRGLGNTIYF. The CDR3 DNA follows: TGTGCCAGCAGCTCAGAGTTTAGGGGTTTAGGAAACACCATATATTTT. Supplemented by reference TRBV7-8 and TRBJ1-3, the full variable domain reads GAGVSQSPRYKVAKRGQDVALRCDPISGHVSLFWYQQALGQGPEFLTYFQNEAQLDKSGLPSDRFFAERPEGSVSTLKIQRTQQEDSAVYLCASSSEFRGLGNTIYFGEGSWLTVV.

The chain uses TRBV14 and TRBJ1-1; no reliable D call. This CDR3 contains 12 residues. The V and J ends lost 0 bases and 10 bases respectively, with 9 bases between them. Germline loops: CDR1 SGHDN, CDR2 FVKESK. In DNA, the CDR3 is TGTGCCAGCAGCCAAGAGTGGGGAGGAGCTTTCTTT. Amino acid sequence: CASSQEWGGAFF.

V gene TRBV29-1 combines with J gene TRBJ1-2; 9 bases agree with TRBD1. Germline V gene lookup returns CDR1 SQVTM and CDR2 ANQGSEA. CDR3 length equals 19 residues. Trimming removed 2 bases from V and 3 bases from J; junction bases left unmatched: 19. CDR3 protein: CSVENRAAGTGSVYYGYTF. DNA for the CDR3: TGCAGCGTTGAAAATAGGGCCGCCGGGACAGGGTCCGTGTACTATGGCTACACCTTC.

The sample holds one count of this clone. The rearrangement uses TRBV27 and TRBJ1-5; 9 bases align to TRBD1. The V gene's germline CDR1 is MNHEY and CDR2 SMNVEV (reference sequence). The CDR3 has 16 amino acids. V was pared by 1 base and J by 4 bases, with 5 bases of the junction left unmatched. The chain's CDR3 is CASSLFGTGKNQPQHF. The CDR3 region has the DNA TGTGCCAGCAGTTTATTTGGGACAGGGAAGAATCAGCCCCAGCATTTT.

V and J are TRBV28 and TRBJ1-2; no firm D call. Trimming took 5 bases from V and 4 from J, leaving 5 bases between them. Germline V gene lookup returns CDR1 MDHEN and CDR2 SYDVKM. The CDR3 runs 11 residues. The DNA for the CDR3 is TGTGCCAGCAGTGACACCTATGGCTACACCTTC. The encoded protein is CASSDTYGYTF.